This TCR beta chain appears in the sequencing data of a study of control samples from healthy donors and cancer patients. Per germline, CDR1 SGHRS and CDR2 YFSETQ. Trimming left V 5 bases short and J 4 bases short, with 13 bases between. The CDR3 runs 13 residues. Profiled with immunoSEQ multiplex PCR; TCRdb holds only in-frame clones, not every one. The sample lists 150,000 or so clones, roughly 93% seen once, with approximately 4% in the top ten. This TCR was sampled from a woman aged 60-75 years in good health. Sequencing was carried out using blood. This chain uses TRBV5-1 with TRBJ2-7; TRBD1 might be the D (5 bases). The CDR3 loop reads CASRDQGTYEQYF. DNA for the CDR3: TGCGCCAGCAGGGACCAGGGAACTTACGAGCAGTACTTC.